Listed below are T cell receptor beta chains from one sample, sequenced in a study of Graves' ophthalmopathy and Graves' hyperthyroidism. TCRdb independently ran MiXCR on the multiplex PCR reads; one entry per CDR3 protein. Here the sample spans over 450,000 distinct CDR3 sequences, approximately 14% being singletons. The sequenced sample consisted of blood. These receptors came from a woman aged 25 to 39 with Graves' ophthalmopathy. CDR3s include the opening cysteine and the closing phenylalanine or tryptophan. The D gene is left open where the match is weak. Rows give clone size only sometimes, using once, few, many, or a class for an expanded clone.

j_call clone_size v_call cdr3_length d_call cdr3_aa cdr3_nt
TRBJ2-7 many TRBV28 16 . CASSTPGGFYSYEQYF TGTGCCAGCAGTACCCCAGGGGGGTTTTATTCTTACGAGCAGTACTTC
TRBJ2-5 many TRBV19 14 TRBD1 CASSMGQPGETQYF TGTGCCAGTAGTATGGGACAGCCGGGAGAGACCCAGTACTTC
TRBJ2-7 . TRBV12-3/TRBV12-4 16 . CASSFLRGRKSYEQYF TGTGCCAGCAGTTTTCTCCGGGGGCGGAAAAGCTACGAGCAGTACTTC
TRBJ1-2 . TRBV3-1 14 . CASSPWDTEYGYTF TGTGCCAGCAGCCCTTGGGACACTGAATATGGCTACACCTTC
TRBJ2-5 many TRBV28 14 TRBD1 CASTRTGVLETQYF TGTGCCAGCACTCGAACAGGGGTGTTGGAGACCCAGTACTTC
TRBJ1-2 many TRBV28 16 . CASLPLGVGANYGYTF TGTGCCAGCCTCCCCTTGGGGGTAGGGGCTAACTATGGCTACACCTTC
TRBJ2-7 many TRBV6-1 15 TRBD2 CAGNRGTSAAYEQYF TGTGCCGGCAACCGCGGGACTAGCGCAGCCTACGAGCAGTACTTC
TRBJ2-7 . TRBV27 14 . CASSFRVLGYEQYF TGTGCCAGCAGTTTCCGGGTCCTAGGCTACGAGCAGTACTTC
TRBJ1-1 . TRBV7-9 12 . CASSSKESEAFF TGTGCCAGCAGCTCGAAAGAATCTGAAGCTTTCTTT
TRBJ2-7 many TRBV2 11 . CASSGEYEQYF TGTGCCAGCAGTGGCGAATACGAGCAGTACTTC
TRBJ1-1 many TRBV28 15 . CASSFRRSQNTEAFF TGTGCCAGCAGTTTTAGGAGGAGTCAGAACACTGAAGCTTTCTTT
TRBJ2-7 many TRBV20-1 16 TRBD2 CSARKPRTSGLPEQYF TGCAGTGCTAGAAAACCCAGGACTAGCGGGCTGCCCGAGCAGTACTTC
TRBJ2-5 few TRBV28 13 TRBD1 CASSVTGGATQYF TGTGCCAGCAGTGTTACAGGGGGCGCGACCCAGTACTTC
TRBJ2-5 many TRBV11-2 16 TRBD2 CASSLGTSGWQETQYF TGTGCCAGCAGCCTCGGGACTAGCGGGTGGCAAGAGACCCAGTACTTC
TRBJ2-7 many TRBV6-2/TRBV6-3 15 TRBD1 CASSYGDRDRYEQYF TGTGCCAGCAGTTACGGGGACAGGGACCGCTACGAGCAGTACTTC
TRBJ1-1 few TRBV7-9 15 . CASSSNQGVGGEAFF TGTGCCAGCAGCTCCAATCAAGGGGTTGGGGGTGAAGCTTTCTTT
TRBJ2-7 many TRBV6-1 14 . CASSEGRALYEQYF TGTGCCAGCAGTGAAGGCCGCGCCCTCTACGAGCAGTACTTC
TRBJ1-2 many TRBV30 14 . CAGTEGEGYYGYTF TGTGCCGGGACGGAAGGGGAGGGGTACTATGGCTACACCTTC
TRBJ2-5 . TRBV28 13 TRBD2 CASNNSGGETQYF TGTGCCAGCAATAATAGCGGGGGGGAGACCCAGTACTTC
TRBJ2-5 few TRBV30 12 TRBD1 CARDRVQETQYF TGTGCCAGGGACAGGGTCCAAGAGACCCAGTACTTC
TRBJ2-7 many TRBV27 12 . CASSPGGREQYF TGTGCCAGCAGTCCGGGGGGCAGGGAGCAGTACTTC
TRBJ1-2 . TRBV20-1 13 . CSAQQGMNYGYTF TGCAGTGCCCAGCAGGGGATGAACTATGGCTACACCTTC
TRBJ2-7 many TRBV6-1 14 TRBD2 CASSEGDYLYEQYF TGTGCCAGCAGTGAAGGGGACTACCTTTACGAGCAGTACTTC
TRBJ2-5 many TRBV5-4 13 . CASSSAGRETQYF TGTGCCAGCAGCTCCGCAGGGCGAGAGACCCAGTACTTC
TRBJ1-5 few TRBV7-2 14 . CASNPQWFNQPQHF TGTGCCAGCAATCCCCAGTGGTTCAATCAGCCCCAGCATTTT
TRBJ2-2 many TRBV6-2/TRBV6-3 12 . CASSYSVGELFF TGTGCCAGCAGTTATAGTGTGGGGGAGCTGTTTTTT
TRBJ1-5 . TRBV7-2 14 . CASSSLIGHQPQHF TGTGCCAGCAGCTCTCTGATAGGGCATCAGCCCCAGCATTTT
TRBJ2-7 . TRBV5-1 13 . CASSVPPGYEQYF TGCGCCAGCAGCGTCCCCCCGGGCTACGAGCAGTACTTC
TRBJ1-1 many TRBV10-3 13 . CAISWGMNTEAFF TGTGCCATCAGCTGGGGCATGAACACTGAAGCTTTCTTT
TRBJ1-1 many TRBV20-1 14 TRBD1 CSASKGGADTEAFF TGCAGTGCTAGCAAAGGGGGCGCGGACACTGAAGCTTTCTTT